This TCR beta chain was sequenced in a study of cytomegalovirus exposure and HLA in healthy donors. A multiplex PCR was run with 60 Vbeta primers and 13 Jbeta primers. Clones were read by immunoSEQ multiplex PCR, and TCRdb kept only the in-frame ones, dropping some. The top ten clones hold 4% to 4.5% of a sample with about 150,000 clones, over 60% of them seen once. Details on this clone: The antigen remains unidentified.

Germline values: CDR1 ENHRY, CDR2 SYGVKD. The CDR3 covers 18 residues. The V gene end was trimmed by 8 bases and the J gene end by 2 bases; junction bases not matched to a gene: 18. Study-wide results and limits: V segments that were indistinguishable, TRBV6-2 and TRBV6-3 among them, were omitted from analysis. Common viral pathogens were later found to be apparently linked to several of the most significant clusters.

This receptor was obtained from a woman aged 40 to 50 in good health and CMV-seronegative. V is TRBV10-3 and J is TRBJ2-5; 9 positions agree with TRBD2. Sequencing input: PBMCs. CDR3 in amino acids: CAISFRRLAGVIQETQYF. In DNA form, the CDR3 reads TGTGCCATCTCCTTTAGGAGGTTAGCGGGGGTGATACAAGAGACCCAGTACTTC.